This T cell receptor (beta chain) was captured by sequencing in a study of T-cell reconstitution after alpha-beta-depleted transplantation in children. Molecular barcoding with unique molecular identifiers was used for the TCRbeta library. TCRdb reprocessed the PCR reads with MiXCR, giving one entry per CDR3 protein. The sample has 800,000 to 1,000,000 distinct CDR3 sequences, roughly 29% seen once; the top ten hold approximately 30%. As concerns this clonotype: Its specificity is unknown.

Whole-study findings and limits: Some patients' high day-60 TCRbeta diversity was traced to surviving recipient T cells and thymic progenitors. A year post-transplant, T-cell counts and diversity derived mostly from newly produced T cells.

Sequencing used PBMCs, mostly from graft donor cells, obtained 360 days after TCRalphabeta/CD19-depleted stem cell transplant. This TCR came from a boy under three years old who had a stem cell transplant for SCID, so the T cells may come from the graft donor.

This chain's CDR3 is CASSLAGSGSPLHF. Here the CDR3 DNA reads TGTGCCAGCAGCTTAGCCGGGAGTGGGTCACCCCTCCACTTT. The chain couples TRBV7-9 to TRBJ1-6; D is uncertain. The CDR3 is made up of 14 amino acids. Trimming pared 0 bases from V and 10 bases from J, leaving 10 bases between. Germline CDR1 reads SEHNR; CDR2 reads FQNEAQ (reference sequence).